The next 25 T cell receptor beta chains were all read from a single sample in a study of metastatic and nonmetastatic thyroid tumors. TCRdb re-clonotyped the PCR reads through MiXCR. The sample shows over 9,000 clones, less than 40% of them seen only once. The entire patient cohort was treatment-naive prior to thyroid surgery. The specimen sequenced was tumor tissue. All receptors derive from a female donor with papillary thyroid cancer or a benign thyroid nodule (not recorded which). Some clones in this sample may be carry-over from other donors' samples.

This clone turned up a few times. This chain uses TRBV12-3 or TRBV12-4 with TRBJ1-5; D remains ambiguous. The CDR3 covers 17 residues. The V end lost 6 bases, the J end lost 0 bases, and 18 bases lay between the germline ends. Here the CDR3 reads CASSLKTGWVSNQPQHF. The CDR3 nucleotides are TGTGCCAGCAGCCTTAAAACCGGGTGGGTTAGCAATCAGCCCCAGCATTTT.

The V call is TRBV7-9, the J call TRBJ2-1; TRBD2 is a possible D gene (5 bases). Germline CDR1 and CDR2: SEHNR and FQNEAQ (reference sequence). Trimming took 2 bases from V and 12 from J, leaving 11 bases between them. The CDR3 has 12 residues. In DNA form, the CDR3 reads TGTGCCAGCAGCTTATTTACCGAGGGGCAGTTCTTC. Protein sequence: CASSLFTEGQFF.

In its sample, this clone was seen a few times. This CDR3 is CASSEVQVTTGELFF. The CDR3 coding sequence is TGTGCCAGCAGTGAAGTCCAGGTGACTACCGGGGAGCTGTTTTTT. The rearrangement uses TRBV2 and TRBJ2-2; D gene uncertain. The CDR3 has 15 amino acids. The V end lost 1 base, the J end lost 5 bases, and 11 bases lay between the germline ends. CDR1 and CDR2 (germline): SNHLY, FYNNEI.

The genes are TRBV30 and TRBJ2-7, with TRBD2 as a possible D gene (5 bases). Trimming pared 2 bases from V and 3 bases from J, leaving 8 bases between. The CDR3 has 12 amino acids. The V gene's germline CDR1 is GTSNPN and CDR2 SVGIG (reference sequence). The CDR3 sequence is CAWSPSFYEQYF. DNA of the CDR3: TGTGCCTGGAGTCCTAGCTTCTACGAGCAGTACTTC. The full variable domain, completed using reference TRBV30 and TRBJ2-7, is SQTIHQWPATLVQPVGSPLSLECTVEGTSNPNLYWYRQAAGRGLQLLFYSVGIGQISSEVPQNLSASRPQDRQFILSSKKLLLSDSGFYLCAWSPSFYEQYFGPGTRLTVT.

This clone was seen many times. This chain links TRBV4-1 with TRBJ2-5; possible D gene TRBD2, 7 bases. V dropped 0 bases and J dropped 5 bases, with 19 bases sitting between them. Per the germline V gene, CDR1 is MGHRA and CDR2 is YSYEKL. This CDR3 spans 17 amino acids. For the CDR3, the DNA is TGCGCCAGCAGCCAAGATCGGACGGGGGGCTCCAAGGAGACCCAGTACTTC. It encodes CASSQDRTGGSKETQYF.

Judged by abundance, this clone is medium-sized. This chain links TRBV14 with TRBJ2-1; 8 nucleotides match TRBD1. Per germline, CDR1 SGHDN and CDR2 FVKESK. V dropped 3 bases and J dropped 7; count of bases not matched to a gene: 8. This CDR3 comprises 15 residues. The CDR3 DNA reads as TGTGCCAGCAGCCAGCTGACAGGGGCCGGGAATGAGCAGTTCTTC. Its protein is CASSQLTGAGNEQFF.

This clone turned up a few times. This chain uses TRBV6-1 with TRBJ1-5; D ambiguous. Trimming left V 9 bases short and J 3 bases short, with 12 bases between. The V gene's germline CDR1 is MNHNS and CDR2 SASEGT. This CDR3 has 13 residues. The DNA of the CDR3 is TGTGCCAGTCAGCGAGGGATCAATCAGCCCCAGCATTTT. Its protein product is CASQRGINQPQHF.

This clone is medium-sized in the sample. This sequence joins TRBV19 and TRBJ1-2, with D unresolved. CDR3 length: 13 amino acids. CDR1 and CDR2 from the germline V gene are LNHDA and SQIVND (reference sequence). V was clipped by 7 bases and J by 4 bases, with 13 bases between them. CDR3 DNA sequence: TGTGCCAGTAATTACGATATTGGCTATGGCTACACCTTC. It specifies CASNYDIGYGYTF.

The chain recombines TRBV7-6 with TRBJ2-6, with 8 bases that match TRBD2. From germline, CDR1 is SGHVS and CDR2 FNYEAQ. V shed 3 bases, J shed 0 bases, and the junction held 10 bases outside the gene matches. The CDR3 loop spans 19 amino acids. The CDR3 spells CASSFDPISGNSGANVLTF. The CDR3 DNA reads TGTGCCAGCAGCTTTGATCCAATTAGCGGGAACTCTGGGGCCAACGTCCTGACTTTC.

V usage is TRBV4-1 and J usage is TRBJ2-7, with D unresolved. CDR1 and CDR2 (germline): MGHRA, YSYEKL. Trimming removed 0 bases at V and 3 bases at J, with 12 bases between. The CDR3 totals 15 residues. The CDR3 loop is CASSQDPQDGYEQYF. For the CDR3, the DNA is TGCGCCAGCAGCCAAGACCCGCAGGACGGCTACGAGCAGTACTTC.

The chain recombines TRBV12-5 with TRBJ1-2; D not certain. CDR1 LGHNT and CDR2 FRNRAP come from the germline V gene. V lost 10 bases to trimming and J lost 3 bases, with 0 bases between them. The CDR3 is made up of 8 amino acids. The CDR3 nucleotides are TGTGCTAACTATGGCTACACCTTC. This translates into CANYGYTF.

This clone was found a few times. The rearrangement joins TRBV7-2 to TRBJ2-2; D possibly corresponds to TRBD2 (5 bases). CDR3 length: 16 residues. The germline V gene has CDR1 SGHTA and CDR2 FQGNSA. Trimming shortened V by 0 bases and J by 6 bases, and 14 bases separated the two germline ends. As DNA, the CDR3 is TGTGCCAGCAGCTTAGCGTCTGCGGGTACGGCCGGGGAGCTGTTTTTT. Protein sequence: CASSLASAGTAGELFF.

This clone was recorded at least ten times. The chain has TRBV5-4 and TRBJ2-3; 8 bases line up with TRBD1. Germline CDR1 reads SGHNT; CDR2 reads YYREEE (reference sequence). The trim removed 5 bases at V and 0 bases at J, leaving 5 bases unmatched. CDR3 length equals 15 residues. CDR3 sequence reads: CASRSGGDSTDTQYF. The CDR3 DNA reads as TGTGCCAGCAGGTCAGGGGGCGATAGCACAGATACGCAGTATTTT.

V and J are TRBV15 and TRBJ1-2, with D tentatively TRBD1 (6 bases). The CDR3 covers 15 residues. Germline V gene lookup returns CDR1 LNHNV and CDR2 YYDKDF (reference sequence). Deletions cut 0 bases from V and 2 bases from J, with 10 bases between. The CDR3 region is CATSRDRGRNYGYTF. The CDR3 DNA sequence: TGTGCCACCAGCAGAGACAGGGGAAGGAACTATGGCTACACCTTC. The whole variable domain, remainder taken from reference TRBV15 and TRBJ1-2, is DAMVIQNPRYQVTQFGKPVTLSCSQTLNHNVMYWYQQKSSQAPKLLFHYYDKDFNNEADTPDNFQSRRPNTSFCFLDIRSPGLGDTAMYLCATSRDRGRNYGYTFGSGTRLTVV.

This clone has a handful of counts. The CDR3 loop is CASNTRGIQETQYF. The DNA of the CDR3 is TGTGCCAGCAATACAAGGGGTATACAAGAGACCCAGTACTTC. The chain combines TRBV6-1 with TRBJ2-5, with D perhaps matching TRBD1 (5 bases). Trimming stripped 7 bases from V and 2 bases from J, with 14 bases between. The CDR3 has 14 amino acids. Germline values: CDR1 MNHNS, CDR2 SASEGT.

In this sample, this clone is medium-sized. The chain couples TRBV30 to TRBJ1-4; D possibly corresponds to TRBD1 (5 bases). The germline CDR1 and CDR2 sequences are GTSNPN and SVGIG (reference sequence). The CDR3 has 11 residues. Trimming removed 1 base at V and 10 bases at J, with 7 bases between. Written as DNA, the CDR3 is TGTGCCTGGAGTGGGGGGGGAAAACTGTTTTTT. Its protein product is CAWSGGGKLFF.

The chain is built from TRBV20-1 and TRBJ2-3; 9 bases are shared with TRBD2. V dropped 6 bases and J dropped 0; count of bases not matched to a gene: 4. The CDR3 spans 14 residues. Germline lookup yields CDR1 DFQATT and CDR2 SNEGSKA (reference sequence). The CDR3: CSAGLASSTDTQYF. CDR3 bases: TGCAGTGCCGGACTAGCGTCTAGCACAGATACGCAGTATTTT.

The rearrangement joins TRBV28 to TRBJ2-7, with D possibly matching TRBD2 (5 bases). The CDR3 is made up of 20 amino acids. The V end was cut by 3 bases, the J end by 6 bases, with 33 bases between. Per the germline V gene, CDR1 is MDHEN and CDR2 is SYDVKM. The CDR3 region has the DNA TGTGCCAGCAGTTTTTTCCCCCCCCTCAGGAACCCTTTCCTTAGCGTCGAGCAGTACTTC. Protein: CASSFFPPLRNPFLSVEQYF.

The rearrangement links TRBV6-1 to TRBJ2-7; the match to TRBD1 covers 7 bases. V was pared by 6 bases and J by 3 bases, with 5 bases of the junction left unmatched. Germline CDR1 and CDR2: MNHNS and SASEGT. CDR3 length equals 13 residues. The CDR3: CASSDDRDYEQYF. For the CDR3, the DNA is TGTGCCAGCAGCGATGACAGGGACTACGAGCAGTACTTC.

Sample share makes this clone medium-sized. The V gene is TRBV6-2 or TRBV6-3, the J gene TRBJ1-1; the D gene is possibly TRBD1 (6 bases). CDR1 MNHEY and CDR2 SVGEGT come from the germline V gene. The V gene lost 2 bases and the J gene lost 1 base, with 8 bases spanning the gap. This CDR3 comprises 14 residues. The CDR3 nucleotides are TGTGCCAGCAGTTACCCGGGACAGAACACTGAAGCTTTCTTT. This sequence encodes CASSYPGQNTEAFF.

This clone was seen more than once but under ten times. The chain combines TRBV12-3 or TRBV12-4 with TRBJ2-3; TRBD2 matches at 8 bases. The CDR3 has 17 residues. With V trimmed by 1 base and J by 2 bases, 8 bases remained unmatched. CDR3: CASSLGETSENTDTQYF. CDR3 DNA sequence: TGTGCCAGCAGTTTAGGGGAGACTAGCGAAAACACAGATACGCAGTATTTT.

This chain uses TRBV20-1 with TRBJ2-7; 7 nucleotides agree with TRBD2. Germline-derived CDR1 and CDR2 are DFQATT and SNEGSKA (reference sequence). CDR3 length: 14 residues. V shed 2 bases, J shed 1 base, and the junction held 5 bases outside the gene matches. CDR3 loop: CSARRSSGSYEQYF. In DNA, the CDR3 is TGCAGTGCTAGACGCTCTAGCGGTTCCTACGAGCAGTACTTC.

The sample holds a few counts of this clone. As DNA, the CDR3 is TGTGCCAGCAGTGGGGGACAGGGGGCACGACAGTTCCCCTACGAGCAGTACTTC. Its translation: CASSGGQGARQFPYEQYF. The chain is built from TRBV28 and TRBJ2-7, with 12 bases that match TRBD1. Germline CDR1 is MDHEN and CDR2 is SYDVKM. The CDR3 runs 18 residues. The J segment lost 2 bases and the V segment lost 5 bases, leaving 13 bases of the junction unmatched.

This clone was counted only a few times. The V call is TRBV4-2, the J call TRBJ1-1; D is undetermined. The CDR3 runs 14 residues. CDR1 and CDR2 (germline): LGHNA, YNFKEQ. Trimming cost V 2 bases and J 2 bases, with 9 bases left between them. This CDR3 is CASSQLKTNTEAFF. The CDR3 region has the DNA TGTGCCAGCAGCCAACTAAAAACAAACACTGAAGCTTTCTTT.

This chain connects TRBV19 to TRBJ2-5; TRBD2 is a possible D gene (5 bases). Germline V gene data show CDR1 as LNHDA and CDR2 as SQIVND (reference sequence). V lost 3 bases to trimming and J lost 5 bases, with 10 bases between them. The CDR3 is 13 amino acids. CDR3 bases: TGTGCCAGTAGTATTGGACTCAAGGAGACCCAGTACTTC. Its translation is CASSIGLKETQYF.